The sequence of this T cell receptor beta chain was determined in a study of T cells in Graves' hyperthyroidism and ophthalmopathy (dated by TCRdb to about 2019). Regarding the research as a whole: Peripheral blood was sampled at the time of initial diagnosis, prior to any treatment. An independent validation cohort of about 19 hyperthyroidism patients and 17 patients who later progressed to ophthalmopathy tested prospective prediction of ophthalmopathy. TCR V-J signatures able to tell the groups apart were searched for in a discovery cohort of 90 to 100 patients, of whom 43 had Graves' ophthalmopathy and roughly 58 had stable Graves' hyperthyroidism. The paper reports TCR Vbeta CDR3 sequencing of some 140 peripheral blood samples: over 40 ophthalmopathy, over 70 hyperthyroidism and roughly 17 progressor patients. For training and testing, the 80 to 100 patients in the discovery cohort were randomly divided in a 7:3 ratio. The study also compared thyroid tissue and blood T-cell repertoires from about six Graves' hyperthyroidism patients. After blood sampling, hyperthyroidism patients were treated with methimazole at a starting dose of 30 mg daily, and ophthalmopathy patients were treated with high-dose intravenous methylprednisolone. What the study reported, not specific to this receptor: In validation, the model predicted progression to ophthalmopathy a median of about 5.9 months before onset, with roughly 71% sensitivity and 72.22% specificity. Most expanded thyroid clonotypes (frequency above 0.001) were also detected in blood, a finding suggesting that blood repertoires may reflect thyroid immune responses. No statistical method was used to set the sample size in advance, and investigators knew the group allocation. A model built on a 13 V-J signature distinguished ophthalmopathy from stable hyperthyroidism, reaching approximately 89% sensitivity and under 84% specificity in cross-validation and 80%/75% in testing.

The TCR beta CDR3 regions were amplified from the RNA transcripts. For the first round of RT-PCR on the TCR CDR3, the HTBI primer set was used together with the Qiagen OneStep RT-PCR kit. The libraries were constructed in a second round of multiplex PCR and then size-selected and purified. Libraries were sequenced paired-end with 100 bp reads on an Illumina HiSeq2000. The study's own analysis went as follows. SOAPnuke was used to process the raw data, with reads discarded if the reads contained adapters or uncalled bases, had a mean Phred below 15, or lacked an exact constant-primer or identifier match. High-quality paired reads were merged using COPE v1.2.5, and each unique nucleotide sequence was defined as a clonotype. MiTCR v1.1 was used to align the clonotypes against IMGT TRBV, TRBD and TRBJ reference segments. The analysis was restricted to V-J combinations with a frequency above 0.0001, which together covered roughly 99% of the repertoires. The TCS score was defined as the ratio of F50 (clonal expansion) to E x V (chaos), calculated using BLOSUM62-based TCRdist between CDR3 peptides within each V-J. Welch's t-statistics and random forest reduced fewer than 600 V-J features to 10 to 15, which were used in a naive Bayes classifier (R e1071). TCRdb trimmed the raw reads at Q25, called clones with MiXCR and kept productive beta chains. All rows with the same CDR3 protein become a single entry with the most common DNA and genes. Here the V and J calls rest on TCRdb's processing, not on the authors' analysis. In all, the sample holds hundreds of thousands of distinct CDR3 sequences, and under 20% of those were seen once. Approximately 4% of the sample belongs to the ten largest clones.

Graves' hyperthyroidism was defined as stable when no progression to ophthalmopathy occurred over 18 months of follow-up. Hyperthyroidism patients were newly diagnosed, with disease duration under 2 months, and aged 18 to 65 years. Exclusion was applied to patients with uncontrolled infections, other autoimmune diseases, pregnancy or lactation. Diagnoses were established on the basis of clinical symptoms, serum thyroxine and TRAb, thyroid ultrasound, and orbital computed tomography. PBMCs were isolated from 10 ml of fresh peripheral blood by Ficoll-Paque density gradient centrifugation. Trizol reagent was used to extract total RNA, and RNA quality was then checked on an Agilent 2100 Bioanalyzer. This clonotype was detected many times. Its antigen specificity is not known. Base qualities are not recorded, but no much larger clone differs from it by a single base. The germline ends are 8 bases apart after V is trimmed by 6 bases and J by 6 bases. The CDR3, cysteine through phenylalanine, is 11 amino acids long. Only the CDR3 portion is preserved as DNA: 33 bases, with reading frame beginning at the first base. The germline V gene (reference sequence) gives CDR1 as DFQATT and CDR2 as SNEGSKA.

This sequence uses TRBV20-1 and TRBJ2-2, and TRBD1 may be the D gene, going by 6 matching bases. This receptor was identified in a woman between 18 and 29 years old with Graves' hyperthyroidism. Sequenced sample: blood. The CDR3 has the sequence CSARGPGELFF. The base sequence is TGCAGTGCCAGGGGTCCCGGGGAGCTGTTTTTT.